This is a list of T cell receptor beta chains from one sample in a study of CD8 T cells in ankylosing spondylitis. MiXCR was run by TCRdb on the 5' RACE reads, yielding one entry per CDR3 protein. The repertoire consists of 500,000 to 650,000 distinct CDR3 sequences, with 5.3% occurring once and the leading ten covering 3.5%. The sample was blood, either unsorted or a sorted T cell fraction (not recorded which). The source is a male donor with ankylosing spondylitis. Both conserved end residues are part of each CDR3. D genes are given only for firm matches. Size values are once, few and many counts, or a class for expanded clones, and some rows have none.

TRBD1	TRBV29-1	TRBJ2-3	many	CSVDREWDTQYF	TGCAGCGTCGACAGGGAATGGGATACGCAGTATTTT
.	TRBV20-1	TRBJ1-5	many	CSARNPGTGIYSNQPQHF	TGCAGTGCTAGAAATCCAGGGACGGGGATTTATAGCAATCAGCCCCAGCATTTT
TRBD1	TRBV2	TRBJ1-5	.	CASSAHTGTADQPQHF	TGTGCCAGCAGTGCTCATACCGGGACAGCAGATCAGCCCCAGCATTTT
.	TRBV28	TRBJ1-5	many	CASSLVARNQPQHF	TGTGCCAGCAGTTTAGTGGCCAGAAATCAGCCCCAGCATTTT
.	TRBV7-2	TRBJ2-3	few	CASTLVRVSTDTQYF	TGTGCCAGCACCTTAGTCCGAGTCAGCACAGATACGCAGTATTTT
.	TRBV6-5	TRBJ1-1	many	CASSYGRYTEAFF	TGTGCCAGCAGTTACGGGCGTTACACTGAAGCTTTCTTT
TRBD2	TRBV4-3	TRBJ2-5	.	CASSQDRGSGQETQYF	TGCGCCAGCAGCCAGGACCGCGGGAGTGGCCAAGAGACCCAGTACTTC
.	TRBV7-9	TRBJ2-2	few	CASSPSPHRATGELFF	TGTGCCAGCAGCCCTTCACCACACCGGGCCACCGGGGAGCTGTTTTTT
TRBD2	TRBV12-3/TRBV12-4	TRBJ2-3	many	CASSLAGATDTQYF	TGTGCCAGCAGCCTAGCGGGAGCCACAGATACGCAGTATTTT
.	TRBV12-3/TRBV12-4	TRBJ2-7	many	CASSPNLGQRLYF	TGTGCCAGCAGTCCCAACCTAGGACAGCGGCTGTACTTC
.	TRBV6-2/TRBV6-3	TRBJ2-2	many	CASSRTRANTGELFF	TGTGCCAGCAGTCGCACTAGAGCGAACACCGGGGAGCTGTTTTTT
.	TRBV20-1	TRBJ1-2	many	CSARNGPGSYGYTF	TGCAGTGCTAGAAACGGACCGGGTTCTTATGGCTACACCTTC
.	TRBV28	TRBJ1-6	.	CASSFSRGSYNSPLHF	TGTGCCAGCAGTTTCAGTAGGGGATCCTATAATTCACCCCTCCACTTT
.	TRBV4-3	TRBJ2-4	.	CASSHRGASKNIQYF	TGCGCCAGCAGCCATAGGGGGGCGTCCAAAAACATTCAGTACTTC
.	TRBV28	TRBJ2-5	many	CASSLLVGSTQYF	TGTGCCAGCAGCTTACTAGTGGGGTCGACCCAGTACTTC
.	TRBV5-1	TRBJ1-1	many	CASSRGELGTEAFF	TGCGCCAGCAGCCGAGGGGAGTTGGGCACTGAAGCTTTCTTT
.	TRBV7-6	TRBJ2-7	many	CASSLGSSGFTYEQYF	TGTGCCAGCAGCTTAGGGAGTTCCGGGTTCACCTACGAGCAGTACTTC
.	TRBV5-1	TRBJ2-3	many	CASSLGIKSTDTQYF	TGCGCCAGCAGCTTGGGGATAAAAAGCACAGATACGCAGTATTTT
.	TRBV4-3	TRBJ2-3	many	CASSQDSWGTSTDTQYF	TGCGCCAGCAGCCAAGATTCGTGGGGGACTAGCACAGATACGCAGTATTTT
.	TRBV7-9	TRBJ1-1	many	CASSSLTSGLSEAFF	TGTGCCAGCAGCTCCCTCACCTCAGGGCTCTCTGAAGCTTTCTTT
.	TRBV29-1	TRBJ2-1	many	CSVGSQEQFF	TGCAGCGTTGGGTCCCAGGAGCAGTTCTTC
TRBD1	TRBV7-9	TRBJ2-1	.	CASSVGTGEQFF	TGTGCCAGCAGCGTAGGGACAGGGGAGCAGTTCTTC
.	TRBV2	TRBJ2-2	.	CASNEIINTGELFF	TGTGCCAGCAACGAGATTATCAACACCGGGGAGCTGTTTTTT
.	TRBV14	TRBJ2-5	.	CASSHAAGPQETQYF	TGTGCCAGCAGCCACGCGGCGGGGCCCCAAGAGACCCAGTACTTC
.	TRBV6-2/TRBV6-3	TRBJ2-5	many	CASSLDWETQYF	TGTGCCAGCAGTTTGGACTGGGAGACCCAGTACTTC
TRBD1	TRBV7-2	TRBJ1-1	many	CASSSTRQGGLWNTEAFF	TGTGCCAGCAGCTCAACCCGACAGGGAGGTTTGTGGAACACTGAAGCTTTCTTT
.	TRBV7-6	TRBJ1-4	many	CASSSPGWGGNEKLFF	TGTGCCAGCAGCTCACCCGGGTGGGGGGGGAATGAAAAACTGTTTTTT
TRBD1	TRBV28	TRBJ2-7	few	CASATGQVSYEQYF	TGTGCCAGCGCTACGGGACAGGTCTCCTACGAGCAGTACTTC
TRBD1	TRBV5-1	TRBJ1-2	many	CASSSGTGEYGYTF	TGCGCCAGCTCCTCTGGGACAGGGGAATATGGCTACACCTTC
.	TRBV30	TRBJ2-5	.	CAWSPPRGAGTQYF	TGTGCCTGGAGCCCCCCAAGGGGGGCTGGGACCCAGTACTTC
.	TRBV7-2	TRBJ2-3	many	CASSLSRGDTQYF	TGTGCCAGCAGCTTATCCCGGGGAGATACGCAGTATTTT
.	TRBV7-2	TRBJ2-2	few	CASSLYRDTGELFF	TGTGCCAGCAGCCTATACCGCGACACCGGGGAGCTGTTTTTT
TRBD2	TRBV29-1	TRBJ2-7	many	CSVEEKGLHTYEQYF	TGCAGCGTTGAAGAAAAGGGACTACACACCTACGAGCAGTACTTC
.	TRBV20-1	TRBJ2-7	.	CSARKTASSYEQYF	TGCAGTGCTAGGAAGACAGCTAGCTCCTACGAGCAGTACTTC
.	TRBV6-2/TRBV6-3	TRBJ1-5	few	CASSPTSYNQPQHF	TGTGCCAGCAGTCCGACCTCTTATAATCAGCCCCAGCATTTT
.	TRBV5-4	TRBJ2-7	.	CASSLEPYSNEQYF	TGTGCCAGCAGCTTGGAGCCTTACTCCAACGAGCAGTACTTC
.	TRBV7-9	TRBJ2-2	many	CASSLRSAGELFF	TGTGCCAGCAGCTTACGGTCCGCCGGGGAGCTGTTTTTT
TRBD2	TRBV12-3/TRBV12-4	TRBJ2-3	.	CASSPLTSGADTQYF	TGTGCCAGCAGTCCTCTGACTAGCGGGGCAGATACGCAGTATTTT
.	TRBV6-1	TRBJ1-2	many	CASSRSGEAYGYTF	TGTGCCAGCTCGAGGTCGGGGGAGGCCTATGGCTACACCTTC
TRBD2	TRBV20-1	TRBJ2-7	.	CSATTSGTYSYEQYF	TGCAGTGCAACTACTAGCGGGACCTACTCCTACGAGCAGTACTTC
.	TRBV4-2	TRBJ2-7	many	CASSQGHNSYEQYF	TGTGCCAGCAGCCAAGGACATAACAGCTACGAGCAGTACTTC